Listed here are 22 T cell receptor beta chains from one sample, sequenced in a study of beta chain features in type 1 diabetes. Expressed TCRB transcripts were sequenced after all isolated RNA was converted to cDNA. Data came from immunoSEQ multiplex PCR; TCRdb stores just in-frame clones and leaves some out. The table lists under 900,000 clones, about 17% of them singletons, with roughly 0.025% in the top ten. The sequencing sample was made of naive CD4+ T cells from blood. The receptors derive from a woman aged 18-30 years in good health.

The rearrangement links TRBV5-6 to TRBJ2-5; D gene unclear. The V and J ends lost 2 bases and 3 bases respectively, with 8 bases between them. CDR3 length equals 13 residues. Germline values: CDR1 SGHDT, CDR2 YYEEEE. As DNA, the CDR3 is TGTGCCAGCAGCTTTCCGGGTAAAGAGACCCAGTACTTC. Translating gives CASSFPGKETQYF.

Comments on this clone: Different DNA sequences within this sample yield the same CDR3. V gene TRBV13 combines with J gene TRBJ2-1; perhaps TRBD2 as D (5 bases). CDR3 size: 12 residues. Germline assignment: CDR1 PRHDT and CDR2 FYEKMQ (reference sequence). Trimming pared 6 bases from V and 9 bases from J, leaving 12 bases between. The CDR3 nucleotides read TGTGCCAGCAGAAGTCGCGGGTCTGAGCAGTTCTTC. Translation gives CASRSRGSEQFF.

Comment on this clone: Other nucleotide sequences in the sample specify the same CDR3. The chain has TRBV9 and TRBJ2-5; D is uncertain. The CDR3 runs 13 residues. V lost 2 bases to trimming and J lost 2 bases, with 7 bases between them. CDR1 and CDR2 from the germline V gene are SGDLS and YYNGEE. The chain's CDR3 is CASSVSLQETQYF. The CDR3, as DNA: TGTGCCAGCAGCGTCTCGCTGCAAGAGACCCAGTACTTC.

There are a few counts of this clone. V and J are TRBV29-1 and TRBJ1-2; the D gene is possibly TRBD1 (5 bases). Germline V gene sequence: CDR1 SQVTM, CDR2 ANQGSEA. The V end was cut by 2 bases, the J end by 2 bases, with 9 bases between. This CDR3 has 13 residues. CDR3 protein: CSVEQGRNYGYTF. CDR3 DNA sequence: TGCAGCGTTGAACAGGGCCGAAACTATGGCTACACCTTC.

The chain links TRBV5-6 to TRBJ2-1; TRBD2 aligns across 10 bases. The ends lost 4 bases at V and 5 bases at J; junction bases unmatched: 15. The CDR3 covers 18 residues. Germline V CDR1 and CDR2: SGHDT, YYEEEE. As DNA, the CDR3 is TGTGCCAGCAGCAATTTGAAAGCGGGAGGGCCGGCGAACAATGAGCAGTTCTTC. Amino acid sequence: CASSNLKAGGPANNEQFF. Looking up the rest from reference TRBV5-6 and TRBJ2-1 gives the full variable domain: DAGVTQSPTHLIKTRGQQVTLRCSPKSGHDTVSWYQQALGQGPQFIFQYYEEEERQRGNFPDRFSGHQFPNYSSELNVNALLLGDSALYLCASSNLKAGGPANNEQFFGPGTRLTVL.

There are a few counts of this clone. The sample has other DNA sequences that encode this CDR3 too. V is TRBV5-1 and J is TRBJ1-1, with D maybe TRBD1 (6 bases). Germline CDR1 SGHRS, CDR2 YFSETQ. This CDR3 spans 15 amino acids. The V end lost 2 bases, the J end lost 4 bases, and 15 bases lay between the germline ends. The CDR3: CASSFIGGVGTEAFF. CDR3 coding DNA: TGCGCCAGCAGCTTCATTGGGGGCGTGGGCACTGAAGCTTTCTTT.

This chain uses TRBV4-1 with TRBJ1-5; TRBD1 might be the D (5 bases). Per germline, CDR1 MGHRA and CDR2 YSYEKL. This CDR3 region has 15 residues. The ends were cut back, 4 bases at V and 5 bases at J, with 15 bases in the middle. The CDR3: CASSPRQSLDQPQHF. The DNA of the CDR3 is TGCGCCAGCAGCCCGAGACAGTCCCTTGATCAGCCCCAGCATTTT.

The rearrangement uses TRBV28 and TRBJ1-1; the D gene is possibly TRBD1 (6 bases). The CDR3 contains 14 residues. The V and J ends lost 5 bases and 1 base respectively, with 11 bases between them. Germline V gives CDR1 MDHEN, CDR2 SYDVKM. DNA of the CDR3: TGTGCCAGCAGTACCGGGGGGGCGAACACTGAAGCTTTCTTT. It specifies CASSTGGANTEAFF.

This clone has just a few counts. The CDR3 here is CASRSGQASYNEQFF. CDR3 DNA sequence: TGTGCCAGCAGGTCCGGGCAGGCCTCTTACAATGAGCAGTTCTTC. V and J are TRBV7-2 and TRBJ2-1, with no clear D. This CDR3 comprises 15 residues. Trimming took off 6 bases at V and 4 bases at J, with 16 bases between the two ends. CDR1 and CDR2 (germline): SGHTA, FQGNSA. Based on the CDR3 plus reference TRBV7-2 and TRBJ2-1, the full variable domain is GAGVSQSPSNKVTEKGKDVELRCDPISGHTALYWYRQSLGQGLEFLIYFQGNSAPDKSGLPSDRFSAERTGGSVSTLTIQRTQQEDSAVYLCASRSGQASYNEQFFGPGTRLTVL.

This clone was seen a few times. The rearrangement links TRBV11-2 to TRBJ1-2; D ambiguous. Trimming shortened V by 1 base and J by 0 bases, and 9 bases separated the two germline ends. Germline assignment: CDR1 SGHAT and CDR2 FQNNGV. This CDR3 has 15 amino acids. The CDR3, as DNA: TGTGCCAGCAGCTTAGGCGGAATGCCTAACTATGGCTACACCTTC. Translation gives CASSLGGMPNYGYTF.

This clone was recorded a few times. The chain links TRBV2 to TRBJ2-3, with 7 bases that match TRBD2. The CDR3 totals 13 residues. Germline V gene lookup returns CDR1 SNHLY and CDR2 FYNNEI. With V trimmed by 4 bases and J by 4 bases, 2 bases remained unmatched. The CDR3 loop reads CASSVTSPDTQYF. DNA of the CDR3: TGTGCCAGCAGTGTGACTAGCCCAGATACGCAGTATTTT.

This rearrangement joins TRBV4-2 to TRBJ2-6, with no clear D. Germline V gene lookup returns CDR1 LGHNA and CDR2 YNFKEQ. The CDR3 extends over 16 amino acids. V was clipped by 0 bases and J by 0 bases, with 6 bases between them. The DNA for the CDR3 is TGTGCCAGCAGCCAAGATAGGAGCTCTGGGGCCAACGTCCTGACTTTC. The encoded protein is CASSQDRSSGANVLTF.

This clone has more than one count but fewer than ten. In DNA form, the CDR3 reads TGTGCCACCAGCAGAGATCATTATGGGACGGTGTCCTACGAGCAGTACTTC. Its protein product is CATSRDHYGTVSYEQYF. The rearrangement joins TRBV15 to TRBJ2-7; D is tentatively TRBD1 or TRBD2 (5 bases each). V lost 0 bases to trimming and J lost 1 base, with 16 bases between them. This CDR3 comprises 17 residues. Per germline, CDR1 LNHNV and CDR2 YYDKDF (reference sequence).

In regard to this clone: At the DNA level, this CDR3 is encoded by other sequences in the same sample as well. The V and J genes are TRBV5-1 and TRBJ2-1, with TRBD2 as a possible D gene (6 bases). Germline lookup yields CDR1 SGHRS and CDR2 YFSETQ. V lost 2 bases and J lost 2, with 8 bases in between. The CDR3 has 14 residues. CDR3 sequence reads: CASSFTGAYNEQFF. The DNA of the CDR3 is TGCGCCAGCAGCTTTACGGGAGCCTACAATGAGCAGTTCTTC.

The chain couples TRBV7-9 to TRBJ2-1, with 8 positions matching TRBD1. Trimming took 2 bases from V and 3 from J; bases not matched to a gene: 9. The CDR3 contains 17 residues. CDR1 and CDR2 (germline): SEHNR, FQNEAQ (reference sequence). CDR3 residues: CASSLRQGSPSYNEQFF. As DNA, the CDR3 is TGTGCCAGCAGCTTACGACAGGGGTCGCCGAGCTACAATGAGCAGTTCTTC.

V gene TRBV2 combines with J gene TRBJ1-1; D is uncertain. The V gene's germline CDR1 is SNHLY and CDR2 FYNNEI. The ends were cut back, 4 bases at V and 1 base at J, with 10 bases in the middle. This CDR3 spans 14 amino acids. CDR3 coding DNA: TGTGCCAGCAGTGCTGAGATGGGGAACACTGAAGCTTTCTTT. Its protein is CASSAEMGNTEAFF.

This chain connects TRBV15 to TRBJ2-3; D is uncertain. The V and J ends lost 2 bases and 2 bases respectively, with 20 bases between them. This CDR3 is 18 amino acids long. CDR1 and CDR2 (germline): LNHNV, YYDKDF (reference sequence). The CDR3 sequence: CATSRLPRRAKATDTQYF. The CDR3 DNA is TGTGCCACCAGCAGATTACCCAGACGGGCAAAAGCCACAGATACGCAGTATTTT.

CDR3 amino acids: CASSLVSPANTGELFF. CDR3 DNA sequence: TGTGCCAGCAGCTTAGTTTCGCCCGCGAACACCGGGGAGCTGTTTTTT. The chain recombines TRBV11-2 with TRBJ2-2; D ambiguous. V gave up 1 base and J gave up 0 bases, with 9 bases separating them. The CDR3 runs 16 residues. The V gene's germline CDR1 is SGHAT and CDR2 FQNNGV.

The genes are TRBV5-1 and TRBJ2-2; D is uncertain. The V and J ends lost 0 bases and 4 bases respectively, with 13 bases between them. Germline V CDR1 and CDR2: SGHRS, YFSETQ. The CDR3 extends over 16 amino acids. DNA of the CDR3: TGCGCCAGCAGCTTGGACCCAGACGTTGGCACCGGGGAGCTGTTTTTT. Translated, it gives CASSLDPDVGTGELFF.

This clone has just a few counts. V gene TRBV19 combines with J gene TRBJ2-1, with TRBD2 as a possible D gene (6 bases). Trimming removed 3 bases at V and 6 bases at J, with 15 bases between. The CDR3 is 15 amino acids. Looked up from germline, CDR1 is LNHDA and CDR2 is SQIVND (reference sequence). CDR3 loop: CASSIRAGGTNEQFF. The CDR3 DNA reads as TGTGCCAGTAGTATTCGGGCTGGGGGGACCAATGAGCAGTTCTTC.

This clone was seen a handful of times. The V call is TRBV5-1, the J call TRBJ2-3; D tentatively reads TRBD1 or TRBD2 (5 bases each). The germline V gene has CDR1 SGHRS and CDR2 YFSETQ. The CDR3 is 14 amino acids. Trimming left V 6 bases short and J 2 bases short, with 13 bases between. The CDR3 reads CASTGALSTDTQYF. DNA for the CDR3: TGCGCCAGCACCGGGGCCCTCTCCACAGATACGCAGTATTTT.

This clone was seen more than once but under ten times. V usage is TRBV7-9 and J usage is TRBJ1-3; D call uncertain. The length of the CDR3 is 13 residues. Trimming shortened V by 5 bases and J by 8 bases, and 13 bases separated the two germline ends. Germline V gene lookup returns CDR1 SEHNR and CDR2 FQNEAQ (reference sequence). The CDR3: CASSLDIGDTIYF. CDR3 nucleotides: TGTGCCAGCAGCCTTGACATCGGTGACACCATATATTTT.